This TCR beta chain appears in the sequencing data of a study of shared clonotypes between healthy human individuals. The study, taken as a whole, reports: Genetic and exposure-history diversity was limited by the small donor number. Clonotype sharing among donors was expected to depend on sequencing depth.

CDR1 and CDR2 (germline): MNHEY, SMNVEV (reference sequence). The CDR3 is made up of 14 amino acids. The germline V and J ends were trimmed by 6 bases and 0 bases, with 6 bases remaining between them. Data came from immunoSEQ multiplex PCR; TCRdb stores just in-frame clones and leaves some out. The sample shows 1,500,000 or so clones, approximately 98.5% of them seen only once. On this clone itself: Antigen: not known.

Sequenced: naive CD4+ T cells sorted from blood. Subset reported: CD45RA+ positively selected. This chain links TRBV27 with TRBJ2-6, with unresolved D. This receptor was obtained from a man aged 25 to 40 in good health. The CDR3, as DNA: TGTGCCAGCAGCAAAACCTCTGGGGCCAACGTCCTGACTTTC. Amino acid sequence: CASSKTSGANVLTF.